Presented here are 3 T cell receptor beta chains from one specimen sequenced in a study of HIV-infected children after antiretroviral therapy interruption. Unique molecular identifiers were included in an RNA-based 3' RACE TCR library. TCRdb re-called the 3' RACE reads with MiXCR, one entry per CDR3 protein. Of about 40,000 distinct CDR3 sequences listed, just over 6.5% are singletons. This sample's treatment: PENTA 11 planned treatment interruption arm or continuous ART arm. The specimen was CD45RA+ CD4+ T cells from PBMCs, pooled from several time points, collected from a donor given antiretroviral therapy, either interrupted or continuous. As for subset: naive CD4+ CD45RA+ CD45RO- T cells. The receptor set was obtained from a pool of human donors with HIV.

This clonotype was seen repeatedly, ten times or more. The J gene is TRBJ2-5, the V gene TRBV20-1, with no clear D. Trimming stripped 2 bases from V and 5 bases from J, with 3 bases between. The germline V gene encodes CDR1 DFQATT and CDR2 SNEGSKA (reference sequence). The CDR3 consists of 10 residues. As DNA, the CDR3 is TGCAGTGCTAGATATGAGACCCAGTACTTC. Translation: CSARYETQYF.

This clonotype occurred many times. V is TRBV7-2 and J is TRBJ2-3, with TRBD2 matching 10 bases. V was clipped by 1 base and J by 5 bases; unmatched bases: 3. The CDR3 sequence is 15 residues long. Germline CDR1 and CDR2: SGHTA and FQGNSA. The CDR3 DNA reads TGTGCCAGCAGCTTAGGGCCTAGCGGGAGAGATACGCAGTATTTT. The encoded protein is CASSLGPSGRDTQYF.

This clonotype was seen at least ten times. The chain uses TRBV12-3 or TRBV12-4 and TRBJ1-1; possibly TRBD1 for D (5 bases). This CDR3 contains 14 residues. With 5 bases removed from V and 1 base from J, the gap between germline ends came to 11 bases. CDR3 loop: CASSGGRWNTEAFF. CDR3 sequence (DNA): TGTGCCAGCAGTGGGGGACGGTGGAACACTGAAGCTTTCTTT.